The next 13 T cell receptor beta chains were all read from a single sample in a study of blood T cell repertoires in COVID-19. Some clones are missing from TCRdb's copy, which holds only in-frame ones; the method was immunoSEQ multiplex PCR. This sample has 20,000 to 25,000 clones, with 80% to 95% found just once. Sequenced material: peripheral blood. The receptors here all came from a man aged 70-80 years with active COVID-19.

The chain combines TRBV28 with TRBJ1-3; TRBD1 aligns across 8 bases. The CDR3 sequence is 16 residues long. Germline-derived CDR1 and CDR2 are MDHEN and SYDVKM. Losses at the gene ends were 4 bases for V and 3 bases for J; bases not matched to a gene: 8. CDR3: CASSSILQGDGNTIYF. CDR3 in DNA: TGTGCCAGCAGTTCAATCCTACAGGGGGATGGAAACACCATATATTTT.

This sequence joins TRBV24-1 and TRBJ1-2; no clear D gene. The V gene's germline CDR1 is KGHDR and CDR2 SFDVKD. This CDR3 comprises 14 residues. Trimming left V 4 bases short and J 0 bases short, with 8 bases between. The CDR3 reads CATSESVANYGYTF. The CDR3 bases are TGTGCCACCAGTGAATCGGTAGCTAACTATGGCTACACCTTC.

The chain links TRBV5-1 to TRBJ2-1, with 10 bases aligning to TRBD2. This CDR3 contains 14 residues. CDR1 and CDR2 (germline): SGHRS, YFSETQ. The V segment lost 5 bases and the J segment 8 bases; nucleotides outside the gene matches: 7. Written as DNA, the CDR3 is TGCGCCAGCAGTGAAGCGGGAGGGCCCTATGAGCAGTTCTTC. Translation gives CASSEAGGPYEQFF.

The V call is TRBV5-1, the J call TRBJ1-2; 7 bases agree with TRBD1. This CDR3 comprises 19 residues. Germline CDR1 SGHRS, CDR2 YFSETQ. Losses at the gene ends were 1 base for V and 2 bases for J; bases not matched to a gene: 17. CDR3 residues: CASSLQTGTDLHMNYGYTF. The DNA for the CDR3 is TGCGCCAGCAGCTTGCAGACAGGGACAGATCTCCATATGAACTATGGCTACACCTTC.

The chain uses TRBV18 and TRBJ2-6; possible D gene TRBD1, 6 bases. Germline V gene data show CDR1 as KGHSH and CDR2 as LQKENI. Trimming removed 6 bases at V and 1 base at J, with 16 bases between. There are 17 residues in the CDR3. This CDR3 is CASSGQRHSSGANVLTF. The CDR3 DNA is TGTGCCAGCTCCGGACAGCGACACAGTTCTGGGGCCAACGTCCTGACTTTC.

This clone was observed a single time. CDR3 nucleotides: TGTGCCAGCAAACGGTCGACAAGCTCCTACGAGCAGTACTTC. Encoded protein: CASKRSTSSYEQYF. The V gene is TRBV27, the J gene TRBJ2-7; no clear D. This CDR3 has 14 amino acids. The V and J ends lost 7 bases and 0 bases respectively, with 13 bases between them. Germline V gene sequence: CDR1 MNHEY, CDR2 SMNVEV (reference sequence).

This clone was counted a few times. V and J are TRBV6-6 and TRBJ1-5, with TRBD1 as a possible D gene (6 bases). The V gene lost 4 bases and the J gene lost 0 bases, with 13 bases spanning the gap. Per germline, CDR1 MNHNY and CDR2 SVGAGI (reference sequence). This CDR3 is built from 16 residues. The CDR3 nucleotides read TGTGCCAGCAGTTTTCCACAGGGTTATAGCAATCAGCCCCAGCATTTT. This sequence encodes CASSFPQGYSNQPQHF.

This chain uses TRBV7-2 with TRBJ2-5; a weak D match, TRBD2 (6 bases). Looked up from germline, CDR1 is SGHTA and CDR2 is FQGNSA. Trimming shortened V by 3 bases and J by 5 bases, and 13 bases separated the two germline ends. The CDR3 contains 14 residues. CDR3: CASSFVSGRETQYF. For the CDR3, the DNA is TGTGCCAGCAGCTTTGTGTCAGGGAGGGAGACCCAGTACTTC. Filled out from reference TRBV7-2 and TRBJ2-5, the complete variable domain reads GAGVSQSPSNKVTEKGKDVELRCDPISGHTALYWYRQSLGQGLEFLIYFQGNSAPDKSGLPSDRFSAERTGGSVSTLTIQRTQQEDSAVYLCASSFVSGRETQYFGPGTRLLVL.

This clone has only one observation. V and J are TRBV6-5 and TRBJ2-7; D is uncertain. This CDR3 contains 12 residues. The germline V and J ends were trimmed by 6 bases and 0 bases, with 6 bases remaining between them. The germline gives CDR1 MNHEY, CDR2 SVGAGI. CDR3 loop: CASSEHSYEQYF. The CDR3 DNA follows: TGTGCCAGCAGCGAGCACTCCTACGAGCAGTACTTC.

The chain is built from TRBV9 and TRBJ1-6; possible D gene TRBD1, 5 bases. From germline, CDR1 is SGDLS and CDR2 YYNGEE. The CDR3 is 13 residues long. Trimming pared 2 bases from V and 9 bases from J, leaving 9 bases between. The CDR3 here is CASSVGGFSPLHF. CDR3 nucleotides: TGTGCCAGCAGCGTGGGGGGGTTTTCACCCCTCCACTTT.

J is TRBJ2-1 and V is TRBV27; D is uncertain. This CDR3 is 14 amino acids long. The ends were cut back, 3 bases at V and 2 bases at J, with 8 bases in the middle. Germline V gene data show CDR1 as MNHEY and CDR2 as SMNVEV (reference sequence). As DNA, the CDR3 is TGTGCCAGCAGTTTCGTTTCAGCCTACAATGAGCAGTTCTTC. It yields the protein CASSFVSAYNEQFF.

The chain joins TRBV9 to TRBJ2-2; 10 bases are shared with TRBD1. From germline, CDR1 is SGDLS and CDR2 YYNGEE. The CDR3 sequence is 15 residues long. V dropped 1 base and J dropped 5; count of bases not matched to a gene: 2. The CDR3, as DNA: TGTGCCAGCAGCGTACGACAGGGGGCGACCGGGGAGCTGTTTTTT. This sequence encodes CASSVRQGATGELFF.

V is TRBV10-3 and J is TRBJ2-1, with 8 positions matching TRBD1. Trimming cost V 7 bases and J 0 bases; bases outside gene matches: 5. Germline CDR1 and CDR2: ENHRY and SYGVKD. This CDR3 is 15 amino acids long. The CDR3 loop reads CAITSTGGSYNEQFF. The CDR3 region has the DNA TGTGCCATCACCTCCACAGGGGGCTCCTACAATGAGCAGTTCTTC.